A selection of T cell receptor beta chains follows, all from one sample in a study of T cell responses to AZD1222 COVID-19 vaccine. Clones were sequenced by immunoSEQ multiplex PCR, and TCRdb holds only the in-frame ones, with some missing. There are 95,000 to 110,000 clones in the sample; roughly 91% occur only once, and around 4.8% lies in the top ten. The input for sequencing was peripheral blood, taken on day 0 of AZD1222 vaccination. All receptors derive from an adult in good health. CDR3s include the opening cysteine and the closing phenylalanine or tryptophan. Each record gives: CDR3 DNA, CDR3 protein, V gene, D gene, J gene, clone size. A D gene is named only where the DNA matches it firmly. Expanded clones get a size class; other rows say once, few or many, or leave the size out.

DNA: TGTGCCTGGAGTGTAAAGGGCAGAGGCTCCTATAATTCACCCCTCCACTTT
CDR3: CAWSVKGRGSYNSPLHF
V: TRBV30
D: NA
J: TRBJ1-6
size: NA

DNA: TGTGCCAGCAGCCCGCCGGGCGGCTCCTACAATGAGCAGTTCTTC
CDR3: CASSPPGGSYNEQFF
V: TRBV9
D: NA
J: TRBJ2-1
size: NA

DNA: TGTGCCAGCAGCGTAGGGGGGACAAGCTCCTACGAGCAGTACTTC
CDR3: CASSVGGTSSYEQYF
V: TRBV9
D: NA
J: TRBJ2-7
size: NA

DNA: TGCGCCAGCAGCCGTTCGGCGGCAGGGGTTGGGAAAACTGAAGCTTTCTTT
CDR3: CASSRSAAGVGKTEAFF
V: TRBV5-1
D: NA
J: TRBJ1-1
size: few

DNA: TGTGCCAGCAGCTTGGGGCAGAGAGATACGCAGTATTTT
CDR3: CASSLGQRDTQYF
V: TRBV5-5
D: NA
J: TRBJ2-3
size: once

DNA: TGTGCCAGCAGCCTAGAGGCGGGACAGGGGGACGGGCAGTTCTTC
CDR3: CASSLEAGQGDGQFF
V: TRBV7-3
D: TRBD1
J: TRBJ2-1
size: NA

DNA: TGTGCCAGCAGCCCAGGGCGGGGGGGCCTGGATAACTACAATGAGCAGTTCTTC
CDR3: CASSPGRGGLDNYNEQFF
V: TRBV7-9
D: TRBD2
J: TRBJ2-1
size: NA

DNA: TGTGCCAGCAGCTGGACAGGGTTGGGTGAAAAACTGTTTTTT
CDR3: CASSWTGLGEKLFF
V: TRBV28
D: TRBD1
J: TRBJ1-4
size: NA

DNA: TGTGCCAGCAGCCGACCAATGAGGGGGCGGAATTCACCCCTCCACTTT
CDR3: CASSRPMRGRNSPLHF
V: TRBV5-4
D: TRBD1
J: TRBJ1-6
size: NA

DNA: TGTGCCAGCAGTGACGGGGACAGGTCCTACGAGCAGTACTTC
CDR3: CASSDGDRSYEQYF
V: TRBV28
D: TRBD1
J: TRBJ2-7
size: NA

DNA: TGTGCCAGCAGCTTAAAGGCGGGGGCCTTGACTGTGCAGTACTTC
CDR3: CASSLKAGALTVQYF
V: TRBV7-3
D: NA
J: TRBJ2-7
size: NA

DNA: TGTGCCACCAGCTCTGGGGGGCAGTACTATGGCTACACCTTC
CDR3: CATSSGGQYYGYTF
V: TRBV15
D: NA
J: TRBJ1-2
size: NA

DNA: TGTGCCAGCAGACAGGGGTACACTGAAGCTTTCTTT
CDR3: CASRQGYTEAFF
V: TRBV28
D: TRBD1
J: TRBJ1-1
size: NA

DNA: TGCGCCAGCAGCTTGGGACTTAATTCACCCCTCCACTTT
CDR3: CASSLGLNSPLHF
V: TRBV5-1
D: NA
J: TRBJ1-6
size: NA

DNA: TGTGCCAGCAGCCTGGGACTAGGGGGCAATGAGCAGTTCTTC
CDR3: CASSLGLGGNEQFF
V: TRBV7-9
D: TRBD2
J: TRBJ2-1
size: NA

DNA: TGTGCCAGCAGCCACAGGGGTAACTATGGCTACACCTTC
CDR3: CASSHRGNYGYTF
V: TRBV14
D: NA
J: TRBJ1-2
size: NA

DNA: TGCGCCAGCAGCCCCTTGCGGGGGTCGGATGAAAAACTGTTTTTT
CDR3: CASSPLRGSDEKLFF
V: TRBV5-1
D: NA
J: TRBJ1-4
size: once

DNA: TGCGCCAGCAGCCAAGCGGGACTGTTTAACAATGAGCAGTTCTTC
CDR3: CASSQAGLFNNEQFF
V: TRBV4-3
D: NA
J: TRBJ2-1
size: NA

DNA: TGTGCCAGCAGCCAAGGTCGGACAGTAAACTATGGCTACACCTTC
CDR3: CASSQGRTVNYGYTF
V: TRBV4-2
D: NA
J: TRBJ1-2
size: NA

DNA: TGTGCCAGCAGCTTAGAGTATGGCTACACCTTC
CDR3: CASSLEYGYTF
V: TRBV11-2
D: NA
J: TRBJ1-2
size: NA

DNA: TGTGCCAGCAGTCCGCCGGGCTCCTACAATGAGCAGTTCTTC
CDR3: CASSPPGSYNEQFF
V: TRBV6-5
D: NA
J: TRBJ2-1
size: NA

DNA: TGTGCCAGCAGTCAGGGTTATCAGCCCCAGCATTTT
CDR3: CASSQGYQPQHF
V: TRBV25-1
D: NA
J: TRBJ1-5
size: NA

DNA: TGTGCCAGTAGTATCCGGGATGGCTATGGCTACACCTTC
CDR3: CASSIRDGYGYTF
V: TRBV19
D: NA
J: TRBJ1-2
size: NA

DNA: TGTGCCAGCACCCCTGGGGACAGCATGAACACTGAAGCTTTCTTT
CDR3: CASTPGDSMNTEAFF
V: TRBV28
D: TRBD1
J: TRBJ1-1
size: NA

DNA: TGCGCCAGCAGCTTCACAGGGAGGACTGAAGCTTTCTTT
CDR3: CASSFTGRTEAFF
V: TRBV5-1
D: NA
J: TRBJ1-1
size: NA

DNA: TGTGCCAGCAGTGAAAACGGTGAGAATGAAAAACTGTTTTTT
CDR3: CASSENGENEKLFF
V: TRBV2
D: NA
J: TRBJ1-4
size: NA

DNA: TGTGCCTGGATCGACAGGGCGTACGGAAACACCATATATTTT
CDR3: CAWIDRAYGNTIYF
V: TRBV30
D: TRBD1
J: TRBJ1-3
size: NA

DNA: TGCGCCAGCAGCTTGGAGCCCGGTCTAGCGGGGTACAATGAGCAGTTCTTC
CDR3: CASSLEPGLAGYNEQFF
V: TRBV5-1
D: TRBD2
J: TRBJ2-1
size: NA

DNA: TGTGCCAGCAGCTTAATGGGGGCCCGGGGGGCACAGCAGTACTTC
CDR3: CASSLMGARGAQQYF
V: TRBV11-2
D: NA
J: TRBJ2-7
size: NA

DNA: TGTGCCAGCAGACAAGACAGGGGGGACACTGAAGCTTTCTTT
CDR3: CASRQDRGDTEAFF
V: TRBV5-4
D: TRBD1
J: TRBJ1-1
size: NA

DNA: TGTGCCAGCAGCGTAGGGGGAGGGGACTATGGCTACACCTTC
CDR3: CASSVGGGDYGYTF
V: TRBV9
D: NA
J: TRBJ1-2
size: NA

DNA: TGTGCCAGCAGCTTAGAGGGGGCTAACTATGGCTACACCTTC
CDR3: CASSLEGANYGYTF
V: TRBV7-8
D: NA
J: TRBJ1-2
size: NA

DNA: TGTGCCAGCAGCAAGGGCGCCTTTAAGAGGGGCTACACCTTC
CDR3: CASSKGAFKRGYTF
V: TRBV21-1
D: NA
J: TRBJ1-2
size: few

DNA: TGTGCCTGGAAACAGGGGGGGGATGAGCAGTTCTTC
CDR3: CAWKQGGDEQFF
V: TRBV30
D: NA
J: TRBJ2-1
size: NA

DNA: TGTGCCAGTAGCAGGGAAGCTAACTATGGCTACACCTTC
CDR3: CASSREANYGYTF
V: TRBV19
D: NA
J: TRBJ1-2
size: NA

DNA: TGCGCCAGCAGAATTACCCACAATGAGCAGTTCTTC
CDR3: CASRITHNEQFF
V: TRBV5-1
D: NA
J: TRBJ2-1
size: NA

DNA: TGCACCAGCAGCCAAGTCCGGGACCCTCGCCCTACCGGGGAGCTGTTTTTT
CDR3: CTSSQVRDPRPTGELFF
V: TRBV1
D: NA
J: TRBJ2-2
size: NA